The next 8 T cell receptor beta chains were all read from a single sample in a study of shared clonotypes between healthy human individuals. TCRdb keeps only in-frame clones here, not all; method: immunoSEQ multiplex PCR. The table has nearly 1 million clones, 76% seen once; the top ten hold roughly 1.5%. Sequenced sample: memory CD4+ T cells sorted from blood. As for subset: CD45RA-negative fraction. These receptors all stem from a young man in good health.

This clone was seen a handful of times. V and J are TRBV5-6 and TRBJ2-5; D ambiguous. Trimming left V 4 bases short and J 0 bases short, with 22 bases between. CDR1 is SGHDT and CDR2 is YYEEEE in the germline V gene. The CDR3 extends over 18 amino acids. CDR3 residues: CASSQRTGRSSYQETQYF. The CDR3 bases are TGTGCCAGCAGCCAAAGAACGGGTCGGAGTAGTTACCAAGAGACCCAGTACTTC.

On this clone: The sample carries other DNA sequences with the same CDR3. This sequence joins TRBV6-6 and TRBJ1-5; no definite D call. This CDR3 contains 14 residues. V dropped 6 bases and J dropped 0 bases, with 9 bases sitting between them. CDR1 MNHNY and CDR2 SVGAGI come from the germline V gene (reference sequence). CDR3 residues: CASSWTGSNQPQHF. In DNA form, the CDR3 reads TGTGCCAGCAGCTGGACGGGTAGCAATCAGCCCCAGCATTTT.

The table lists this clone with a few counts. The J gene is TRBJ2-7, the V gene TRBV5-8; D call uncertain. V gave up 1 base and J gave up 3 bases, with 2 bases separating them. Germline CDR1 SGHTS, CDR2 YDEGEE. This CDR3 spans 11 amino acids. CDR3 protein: CASSLYYEQYF. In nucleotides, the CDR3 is TGTGCCAGCAGCTTGTACTACGAGCAGTACTTC.

This CDR3 reads CASSSSMGETQYF. CDR3 nucleotide sequence: TGTGCCAGCAGCTCATCAATGGGGGAGACCCAGTACTTC. V gene TRBV7-2 combines with J gene TRBJ2-5, with unresolved D. The CDR3 runs to 13 residues. V was shortened by 4 bases and J by 5 bases, with 11 bases between the two germline ends. Germline V gene lookup returns CDR1 SGHTA and CDR2 FQGNSA.

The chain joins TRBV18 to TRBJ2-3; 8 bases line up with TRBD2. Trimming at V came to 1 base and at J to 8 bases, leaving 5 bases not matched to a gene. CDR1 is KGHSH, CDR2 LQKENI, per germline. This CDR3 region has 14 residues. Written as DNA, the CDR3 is TGTGCCAGCTCACCACAAGATGCGGGAGGTACGCAGTATTTT. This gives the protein CASSPQDAGGTQYF.

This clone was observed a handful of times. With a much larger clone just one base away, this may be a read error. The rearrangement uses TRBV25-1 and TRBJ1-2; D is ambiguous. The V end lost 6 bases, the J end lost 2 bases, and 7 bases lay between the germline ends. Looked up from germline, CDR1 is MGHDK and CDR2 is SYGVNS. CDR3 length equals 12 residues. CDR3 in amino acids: CASREGNYGYTF. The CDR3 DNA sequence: TGTGCCAGCAGGGAAGGGAACTATGGCTACACCTTC.

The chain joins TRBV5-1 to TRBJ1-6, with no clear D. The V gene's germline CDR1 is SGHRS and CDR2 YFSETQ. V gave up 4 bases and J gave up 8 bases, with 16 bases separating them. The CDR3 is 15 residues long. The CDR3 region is CASSASRPGDSPLHF. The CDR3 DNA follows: TGCGCCAGCAGCGCGTCACGGCCCGGAGATTCACCCCTCCACTTT. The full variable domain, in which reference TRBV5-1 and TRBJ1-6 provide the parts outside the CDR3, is KAGVTQTPRYLIKTRGQQVTLSCSPISGHRSVSWYQQTPGQGLQFLFEYFSETQRNKGNFPGRFSGRQFSNSRSEMNVSTLELGDSALYLCASSASRPGDSPLHFGNGTRLTVT.

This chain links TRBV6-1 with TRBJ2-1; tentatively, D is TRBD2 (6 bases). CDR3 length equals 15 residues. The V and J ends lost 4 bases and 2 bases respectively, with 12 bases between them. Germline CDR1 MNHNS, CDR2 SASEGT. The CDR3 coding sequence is TGTGCCAGCAGTGTTTCGGGAGCACCCTACAATGAGCAGTTCTTC. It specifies CASSVSGAPYNEQFF.